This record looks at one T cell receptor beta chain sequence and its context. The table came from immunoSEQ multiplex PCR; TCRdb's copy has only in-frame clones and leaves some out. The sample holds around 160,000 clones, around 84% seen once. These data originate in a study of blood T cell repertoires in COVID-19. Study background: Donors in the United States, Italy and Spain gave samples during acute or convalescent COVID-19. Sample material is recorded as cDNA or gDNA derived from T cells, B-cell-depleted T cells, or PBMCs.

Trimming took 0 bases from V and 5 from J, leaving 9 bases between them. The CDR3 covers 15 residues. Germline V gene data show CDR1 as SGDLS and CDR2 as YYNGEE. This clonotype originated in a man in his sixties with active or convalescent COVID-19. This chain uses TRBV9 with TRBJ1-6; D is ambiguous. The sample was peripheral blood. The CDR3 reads CASSVGQTDNSPLHF. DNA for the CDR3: TGTGCCAGCAGCGTAGGTCAGACTGATAATTCACCCCTCCACTTT. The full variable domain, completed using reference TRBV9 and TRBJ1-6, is DSGVTQTPKHLITATGQRVTLRCSPRSGDLSVYWYQQSLDQGLQFLIQYYNGEERAKGNILERFSAQQFPDLHSELNLSSLELGDSALYFCASSVGQTDNSPLHFGNGTRLTVT.